This is a list of T cell receptor beta chains from one sample in a study of blood T cell repertoires in COVID-19. Method: immunoSEQ multiplex PCR; TCRdb's copy keeps in-frame clones and lacks some. Altogether over 350,000 clones are present, over 75% being singletons, with the ten largest covering around 0.97%. The sequenced material came from PBMCs or T cells enriched from blood (not recorded which). Receptor source: a young woman with acute COVID-19. The CDR3 runs from the conserved cysteine through the conserved F or W. D genes are given only for firm matches. Some rows mark clone size as missing; the rest say once, few, many or name a class of expanded clone.

clone_size: NA
j_call: TRBJ1-2
d_call: TRBD1
v_call: TRBV29-1
cdr3_aa: CSVEYGQGLTNYGYTF
cdr3_nt: TGCAGCGTTGAGTATGGACAGGGGCTAACTAACTATGGCTACACCTTC

clone_size: NA
j_call: TRBJ1-6
d_call: TRBD1
v_call: TRBV7-2
cdr3_aa: CASSLIGEQGVTPLHF
cdr3_nt: TGTGCCAGCAGCTTAATTGGCGAACAGGGGGTCACACCCCTCCACTTT

clone_size: NA
j_call: TRBJ1-2
d_call: TRBD1
v_call: TRBV2
cdr3_aa: CASSITEGQTYGYTF
cdr3_nt: TGTGCCAGCAGCATTACCGAGGGACAGACCTATGGCTACACCTTC

clone_size: NA
j_call: TRBJ2-1
d_call: TRBD1
v_call: TRBV5-1
cdr3_aa: CASSLGRGSLDNEQFF
cdr3_nt: TGCGCCAGCAGCTTGGGCAGGGGGTCATTGGACAATGAGCAGTTCTTC

clone_size: NA
j_call: TRBJ2-5
d_call: TRBD1
v_call: TRBV30
cdr3_aa: CAWRLQGGETQYF
cdr3_nt: TGTGCCTGGAGACTACAGGGGGGAGAGACCCAGTACTTC

clone_size: once
j_call: TRBJ1-2
d_call: NA
v_call: TRBV7-9
cdr3_aa: CASSPPETLGYTF
cdr3_nt: TGTGCCAGCAGCCCGCCGGAGACGCTGGGCTACACCTTC

clone_size: NA
j_call: TRBJ2-7
d_call: TRBD1
v_call: TRBV6-6
cdr3_aa: CASSYDRAAYEQYF
cdr3_nt: TGTGCCAGCAGTTACGACAGGGCCGCCTACGAGCAGTACTTC

clone_size: NA
j_call: TRBJ2-7
d_call: NA
v_call: TRBV3-1/TRBV3-2
cdr3_aa: CASSQRDEQYF
cdr3_nt: TGTGCCAGCAGCCAGCGAGACGAGCAGTACTTC

clone_size: NA
j_call: TRBJ2-3
d_call: NA
v_call: TRBV28
cdr3_aa: CASSFLDRYTQYF
cdr3_nt: TGTGCCAGCAGTTTTTTAGACAGGTATACGCAGTATTTT

clone_size: once
j_call: TRBJ1-1
d_call: TRBD1
v_call: TRBV25-1
cdr3_aa: CASSEYTGGVNTEAFF
cdr3_nt: TGTGCCAGCAGTGAATATACAGGGGGAGTGAACACTGAAGCTTTCTTT

clone_size: NA
j_call: TRBJ1-1
d_call: NA
v_call: TRBV7-9
cdr3_aa: CASSTPGQSNTEAFF
cdr3_nt: TGTGCCAGCAGCACTCCCGGACAGTCGAACACTGAAGCTTTCTTT

clone_size: NA
j_call: TRBJ2-7
d_call: NA
v_call: TRBV27
cdr3_aa: CASSLTGSYEQYF
cdr3_nt: TGTGCCAGCAGCCTAACAGGGTCCTACGAGCAGTACTTC

clone_size: NA
j_call: TRBJ2-1
d_call: TRBD2
v_call: TRBV5-4
cdr3_aa: CASSLAGGYYNEQFF
cdr3_nt: TGTGCCAGCAGCTTAGCGGGGGGCTACTACAATGAGCAGTTCTTC

clone_size: NA
j_call: TRBJ1-4
d_call: TRBD1
v_call: TRBV7-9
cdr3_aa: CASSSMTGVDEKLFF
cdr3_nt: TGTGCCAGCAGCTCAATGACAGGGGTAGATGAAAAACTGTTTTTT

clone_size: NA
j_call: TRBJ2-1
d_call: TRBD2
v_call: TRBV7-9
cdr3_aa: CASSSLAGGYNEQFF
cdr3_nt: TGTGCCAGCAGCTCCCTAGCGGGGGGCTACAATGAGCAGTTCTTC

clone_size: NA
j_call: TRBJ1-4
d_call: NA
v_call: TRBV29-1
cdr3_aa: CSVPLGGNEKLFF
cdr3_nt: TGCAGCGTTCCCCTGGGGGGAAATGAAAAACTGTTTTTT

clone_size: once
j_call: TRBJ1-1
d_call: NA
v_call: TRBV19
cdr3_aa: CASSISRVVGTEAFF
cdr3_nt: TGTGCCAGTAGTATTTCCAGGGTGGTGGGCACTGAAGCTTTCTTT

clone_size: NA
j_call: TRBJ1-6
d_call: NA
v_call: TRBV6-2/TRBV6-3
cdr3_aa: CASSHDRTNSPLHF
cdr3_nt: TGTGCCAGCAGTCATGACAGGACCAATTCACCCCTCCACTTT

clone_size: NA
j_call: TRBJ2-7
d_call: NA
v_call: TRBV7-9
cdr3_aa: CASSSPGRPYEQYF
cdr3_nt: TGTGCCAGCAGCTCCCCAGGTCGTCCGTACGAGCAGTACTTC

clone_size: NA
j_call: TRBJ2-1
d_call: NA
v_call: TRBV19
cdr3_aa: CASSIAGATYNEQFF
cdr3_nt: TGTGCCAGTAGTATAGCAGGGGCCACCTACAATGAGCAGTTCTTC

clone_size: NA
j_call: TRBJ1-1
d_call: NA
v_call: TRBV19
cdr3_aa: CASTARRLQGNTEAFF
cdr3_nt: TGTGCCAGTACCGCCCGGAGATTACAGGGAAACACTGAAGCTTTCTTT

clone_size: NA
j_call: TRBJ2-7
d_call: NA
v_call: TRBV27
cdr3_aa: CASRSPVKYEQYF
cdr3_nt: TGTGCCAGCAGATCCCCGGTGAAGTACGAGCAGTACTTC

clone_size: NA
j_call: TRBJ1-5
d_call: NA
v_call: TRBV5-4
cdr3_aa: CASSLGGPEEYSNQPQHF
cdr3_nt: TGTGCCAGCAGCTTGGGGGGGCCAGAAGAATATAGCAATCAGCCCCAGCATTTT

clone_size: NA
j_call: TRBJ1-2
d_call: TRBD1
v_call: TRBV5-1
cdr3_aa: CASSSAMTGTGVGYTF
cdr3_nt: TGCGCCAGCAGCTCCGCGATGACCGGGACAGGGGTAGGCTACACCTTC

clone_size: once
j_call: TRBJ2-5
d_call: TRBD2
v_call: TRBV9
cdr3_aa: CASSGRLAGGRTGTQYF
cdr3_nt: TGTGCCAGCAGCGGTAGACTAGCGGGGGGCCGGACTGGGACCCAGTACTTC

clone_size: once
j_call: TRBJ1-2
d_call: NA
v_call: TRBV24-1
cdr3_aa: CATSDRGYGYTF
cdr3_nt: TGTGCCACCAGTGACAGGGGCTATGGCTACACCTTC

clone_size: NA
j_call: TRBJ1-1
d_call: NA
v_call: TRBV5-4
cdr3_aa: CASSLPGGAKTEAFF
cdr3_nt: TGTGCCAGCAGCCTACCTGGGGGCGCGAAGACTGAAGCTTTCTTT

clone_size: NA
j_call: TRBJ2-3
d_call: TRBD1
v_call: TRBV5-1
cdr3_aa: CASSGGQGGGTDTQYF
cdr3_nt: TGCGCCAGCAGCGGTGGACAGGGGGGTGGGACAGATACGCAGTATTTT

clone_size: once
j_call: TRBJ2-7
d_call: TRBD2
v_call: TRBV5-8
cdr3_aa: CASTRGGSGKGAYEQYF
cdr3_nt: TGTGCCAGCACCCGCGGGGGGTCGGGGAAAGGAGCCTACGAGCAGTACTTC

clone_size: NA
j_call: TRBJ2-1
d_call: TRBD2
v_call: TRBV5-4
cdr3_aa: CASSHGGLAGRLNEQFF
cdr3_nt: TGTGCCAGCAGCCATGGTGGACTAGCGGGGAGGTTAAATGAGCAGTTCTTC

clone_size: once
j_call: TRBJ1-4
d_call: TRBD1
v_call: TRBV12-5
cdr3_aa: CASVATGYEKLFF
cdr3_nt: TGTGCTAGTGTAGCGACAGGGTACGAAAAACTGTTTTTT

clone_size: NA
j_call: TRBJ1-2
d_call: NA
v_call: TRBV2
cdr3_aa: CASRSPLGYTF
cdr3_nt: TGTGCCAGCAGATCACCTCTAGGCTACACCTTC

clone_size: NA
j_call: TRBJ2-5
d_call: NA
v_call: TRBV3-1/TRBV3-2
cdr3_aa: CASSQDRGRETQYF
cdr3_nt: TGTGCCAGCAGCCAAGATCGGGGGAGGGAGACCCAGTACTTC

clone_size: NA
j_call: TRBJ1-6
d_call: NA
v_call: TRBV3-1/TRBV3-2
cdr3_aa: CASSPMGLTGVSSPLHF
cdr3_nt: TGTGCCAGCAGCCCGATGGGACTGACCGGGGTTAGTTCACCCCTCCACTTT

clone_size: NA
j_call: TRBJ2-7
d_call: TRBD2
v_call: TRBV7-8
cdr3_aa: CASSFSGATYEQYF
cdr3_nt: TGTGCCAGCAGCTTTAGCGGGGCAACTTACGAGCAGTACTTC

clone_size: NA
j_call: TRBJ2-7
d_call: NA
v_call: TRBV5-6
cdr3_aa: CASSHKGAYEQYF
cdr3_nt: TGTGCCAGCAGCCATAAGGGAGCCTACGAGCAGTACTTC

clone_size: NA
j_call: TRBJ2-2
d_call: TRBD1
v_call: TRBV24-1
cdr3_aa: CATSDPGQGVQPGELFF
cdr3_nt: TGTGCCACCAGTGATCCCGGACAGGGAGTTCAACCCGGGGAGCTGTTTTTT

clone_size: NA
j_call: TRBJ1-2
d_call: TRBD1
v_call: TRBV10-3
cdr3_aa: CAITERGQAPPFNYGYTF
cdr3_nt: TGTGCCATCACGGAGCGGGGACAGGCGCCCCCGTTTAACTATGGCTACACCTTC

clone_size: NA
j_call: TRBJ1-3
d_call: NA
v_call: TRBV6-1
cdr3_aa: CASSEHSGNTIYF
cdr3_nt: TGTGCCAGCAGTGAACACTCTGGAAACACCATATATTTT

clone_size: NA
j_call: TRBJ1-1
d_call: NA
v_call: TRBV27
cdr3_aa: CASNDKGPRTEAFF
cdr3_nt: TGTGCCAGCAACGACAAGGGGCCCCGAACTGAAGCTTTCTTT

clone_size: NA
j_call: TRBJ2-1
d_call: NA
v_call: TRBV4-1
cdr3_aa: CASSQDEAAPYNEQFF
cdr3_nt: TGCGCCAGCAGCCAAGATGAGGCGGCTCCCTACAATGAGCAGTTCTTC

clone_size: NA
j_call: TRBJ1-2
d_call: NA
v_call: TRBV20-1
cdr3_aa: CSASLQNYGYTF
cdr3_nt: TGCAGTGCTAGTTTACAGAACTATGGCTACACCTTC

clone_size: NA
j_call: TRBJ2-2
d_call: NA
v_call: TRBV3-1/TRBV3-2
cdr3_aa: CASSQRTEVGTGELFF
cdr3_nt: TGTGCCAGCAGCCAAAGGACAGAGGTTGGGACCGGGGAGCTGTTTTTT

clone_size: NA
j_call: TRBJ1-4
d_call: NA
v_call: TRBV29-1
cdr3_aa: CSVGRTTNEKLFF
cdr3_nt: TGCAGCGTTGGGAGGACAACTAATGAAAAACTGTTTTTT

clone_size: NA
j_call: TRBJ1-5
d_call: NA
v_call: TRBV4-1
cdr3_aa: CASSQDRGQPQHF
cdr3_nt: TGCGCCAGCAGCCAAGATCGGGGTCAGCCCCAGCATTTT

clone_size: NA
j_call: TRBJ2-3
d_call: NA
v_call: TRBV9
cdr3_aa: CASSVGPTDTQYF
cdr3_nt: TGTGCCAGCAGCGTAGGGCCAACAGATACGCAGTATTTT

clone_size: once
j_call: TRBJ1-6
d_call: NA
v_call: TRBV20-1
cdr3_aa: CSASWGDSPLHF
cdr3_nt: TGCAGTGCTAGTTGGGGGGATTCACCCCTCCACTTT

clone_size: NA
j_call: TRBJ1-5
d_call: NA
v_call: TRBV19
cdr3_aa: CASSIVGGSNQPQHF
cdr3_nt: TGTGCCAGTAGTATAGTCGGCGGTAGCAATCAGCCCCAGCATTTT

clone_size: NA
j_call: TRBJ2-3
d_call: NA
v_call: TRBV9
cdr3_aa: CASSGDPGVRTDTQYF
cdr3_nt: TGTGCCAGCAGCGGCGACCCAGGGGTCAGGACAGATACGCAGTATTTT

clone_size: NA
j_call: TRBJ2-3
d_call: NA
v_call: TRBV7-3
cdr3_aa: CASAKGGTDTQYF
cdr3_nt: TGTGCCAGCGCGAAGGGGGGCACAGATACGCAGTATTTT

clone_size: NA
j_call: TRBJ2-1
d_call: NA
v_call: TRBV3-1/TRBV3-2
cdr3_aa: CASSQAQGNSGSYNEQFF
cdr3_nt: TGTGCCAGCAGCCAAGCTCAGGGTAATTCGGGCTCCTACAATGAGCAGTTCTTC

clone_size: NA
j_call: TRBJ1-4
d_call: NA
v_call: TRBV7-9
cdr3_aa: CASSRGPTNEKLFF
cdr3_nt: TGTGCCAGCAGCCGCGGGCCAACTAATGAAAAACTGTTTTTT

clone_size: NA
j_call: TRBJ1-6
d_call: TRBD1
v_call: TRBV30
cdr3_aa: CAWSPHGTGLDSPLHF
cdr3_nt: TGTGCCTGGAGTCCCCACGGGACAGGGCTCGATTCACCCCTCCACTTT

clone_size: NA
j_call: TRBJ2-5
d_call: NA
v_call: TRBV18
cdr3_aa: CASSPNTQETQYF
cdr3_nt: TGTGCCAGCTCACCTAACACCCAAGAGACCCAGTACTTC

clone_size: NA
j_call: TRBJ2-7
d_call: NA
v_call: TRBV19
cdr3_aa: CASSIDLVVGTSYEQYF
cdr3_nt: TGTGCCAGTAGTATAGATCTAGTGGTAGGAACCTCCTACGAGCAGTACTTC

clone_size: NA
j_call: TRBJ1-2
d_call: NA
v_call: TRBV18
cdr3_aa: CASSRDDSYGYTF
cdr3_nt: TGTGCCAGCTCAAGAGACGACAGTTATGGCTACACCTTC

clone_size: once
j_call: TRBJ1-6
d_call: TRBD1
v_call: TRBV10-1
cdr3_aa: CAVRESGTGYNSPLHF
cdr3_nt: TGCGCCGTAAGGGAATCCGGGACAGGCTATAATTCACCCCTCCACTTT

clone_size: NA
j_call: TRBJ2-7
d_call: NA
v_call: TRBV2
cdr3_aa: CASSEGPGPYEQYF
cdr3_nt: TGTGCCAGCAGTGAAGGTCCAGGGCCGTACGAGCAGTACTTC

clone_size: NA
j_call: TRBJ2-7
d_call: NA
v_call: TRBV27
cdr3_aa: CASAMGPGYKGSAAYEQYF
cdr3_nt: TGTGCCAGCGCCATGGGCCCGGGTTATAAGGGTAGCGCGGCCTACGAGCAGTACTTC